This T cell receptor (beta chain) was identified in a study of blood T cell repertoires in COVID-19 (dated by TCRdb to 2018 to 2021). With regard to the full study: The collaborator samples originated in the United States, Italy and Spain and spanned the acute and convalescent phases of COVID-19. The prospective study material was composed of cDNA or gDNA derived from T cells, B-cell-depleted T cells, or PBMCs. Deeply sampled blood TCRbeta repertoires from subjects exposed to, actively infected with, or recovered from COVID-19 were included in the dataset. The repertoires were released in a freely available public database intended as a resource for research on the immune response to SARS-CoV-2. Samples came from the ongoing ImmuneRACE study (first 160 participants) plus 1,254 subjects from 6 global collaborators. Nearly every sample came with metadata listing a de-identified subject ID, COVID-19 status, age in years and sex. Where HLA class I and class II types were available, the types were taken from metadata supplied by the sample provider, not from assay-based typing.

Based on the germline V gene (reference sequence), the CDR1 and CDR2 sequences are LNHDA and SQIVND. Counted from cysteine to phenylalanine, this CDR3 has 16 amino acids. Just the 48-base CDR3 DNA is kept, in frame starting at base 1. The germline V and J ends show losses of 1 base and 8 bases respectively, and no gene match explains 10 bases of the junction. About this clone itself: It lacks a known antigen. The record has no base qualities; no much larger clone is one base away.

Broad study findings and their caveats: The amount of clinical and demographic metadata varied by source and participant and was provided uncurated.

TCRbeta CDR3 regions were amplified from genomic DNA using the immunoSEQ Assay, a bias-controlled multiplex PCR. In the source study's methods: Nucleated cell counts per sample were estimated from amplification of reference gene primers within the assay. Sequence reads were collapsed and filtered to measure the absolute abundance of every unique TCRbeta CDR3 rearrangement. For each sample, productive Simpson clonality was calculated by taking the square root of Simpson's diversity index across productive rearrangements. TCRdb provides this immuneACCESS table in a form limited to in-frame rearrangements. Some clones are lacking; in checked studies, under half of them reflect an unresolved V gene, and why the rest are absent is not known. From that table come the V and J calls and clone size; the DNA was used to work out D and trimming. The sample table lists about 270,000 clones, around 86% of them with a count of one. The ten top clones hold approximately 9% of the sample.

Collaborating institutions collected whole blood in K2EDTA tubes following their own protocols. For TCRbeta analysis, collaborator samples were shipped as frozen whole blood, as isolated PBMCs, or as DNA extracted from either sample type. This receptor was obtained from a man aged 35 to 55 with active or convalescent COVID-19. The chain joins TRBV19 to TRBJ2-2, with 7 central nucleotides matching TRBD2. Sequencing was carried out using peripheral blood. The nucleotides are TGTGCCAGTAGTATAGTAGGCGGGGGATCAGCGGGGGAGCTGTTTTTT. The translation is CASSIVGGGSAGELFF.